This T cell receptor (beta chain) was found in a study of identical twins. This clonotype was detected ten times or more. Its antigen remains unidentified. TCRdb re-called the 5' RACE reads with MiXCR, one entry per CDR3 protein. Among about 240,000 distinct CDR3 sequences listed, roughly a tenth were seen once. Between the trimmed V and J ends, which lost 0 bases and 3 bases, there was a span of 11 bases. The length of the CDR3 is 16 residues. CDR1 and CDR2 (germline): LGHNA, YNFKEQ. Study-level findings and limits: Out-of-frame TCR alpha sharing observed in monozygotic twins exceeded model estimates. Invariant MAIT and iNKT cells could partly confound zero-insertion analyses. Insertion counts were lower in abundant cord blood beta clonotypes, a trend that memory repertoires did not show.

This TCR came from a man between 50 and 59 years old in good health. The specimen was memory T cells sorted from blood. V usage is TRBV4-2 and J usage is TRBJ1-4; D gene uncertain. CDR3 DNA sequence: TGTGCCAGCAGCCAAGAAAGGGCGGGTGCTAATGAAAAACTGTTTTTT. Its protein is CASSQERAGANEKLFF.